A single sample gave rise to the 7 T cell receptor beta chains below, sequenced in a study of T cells after yellow fever vaccination. MiXCR was run by TCRdb on the 5' RACE reads, yielding one entry per CDR3 protein. The table records around 120,000 distinct CDR3 sequences, over 12% of them present only once. The specimen comprised CD8+ T cells sorted from PBMCs, sampled 5 days after the yellow fever booster vaccination. The receptors were sampled from a man younger than 35 who received the YFV17D yellow fever vaccine.

This clonotype was counted only a few times. The chain couples TRBV7-2 to TRBJ2-3; 7 bases match TRBD2. This CDR3 has 15 amino acids. Looked up from germline, CDR1 is SGHTA and CDR2 is FQGNSA. The V gene end was trimmed by 11 bases and the J gene end by 2 bases; junction bases not matched to a gene: 13. CDR3 residues: CASTLTGGITDTQYF. The CDR3 DNA is TGTGCCTCAACACTAACGGGGGGTATCACAGATACGCAGTATTTT.

This clonotype showed up just a few times. The chain couples TRBV6-2 or TRBV6-3 to TRBJ1-5; D may be TRBD1 (5 bases). In germline, CDR1 is MNHEY, CDR2 SVGEGT. This CDR3 contains 15 residues. The V end lost 8 bases, the J end lost 2 bases, and 16 bases lay between the germline ends. The CDR3 nucleotides read TGTGCCAGCGGCTCCCCCAGGGTGGGCAATCAGCCCCAGCATTTT. Encoded protein: CASGSPRVGNQPQHF.

The chain has TRBV4-1 and TRBJ1-5; perhaps TRBD1 as D (5 bases). Germline CDR1 reads MGHRA; CDR2 reads YSYEKL. Trimming removed 8 bases at V and 0 bases at J, with 14 bases between. The CDR3 covers 15 residues. The DNA of the CDR3 is TGCGCCAGCCGGAAACAGGCGGATAGCAATCAGCCCCAGCATTTT. It encodes CASRKQADSNQPQHF.

The rearrangement joins TRBV7-7 to TRBJ2-3, with D possibly matching TRBD2 (6 bases). V dropped 5 bases and J dropped 0 bases, with 9 bases sitting between them. CDR3 length equals 14 residues. CDR1 and CDR2 from the germline V gene are SSHAT and FNYEAQ (reference sequence). The CDR3 region is CASSGGLSTDTQYF. CDR3 DNA sequence: TGTGCCAGCAGCGGGGGACTTAGCACAGATACGCAGTATTTT.

This clonotype has a handful of counts. The chain recombines TRBV4-3 with TRBJ2-3; TRBD1 agrees at 9 bases. CDR1 and CDR2 from the germline V gene are LGHNA and YSLEER. The CDR3 consists of 16 residues. Losses at the gene ends were 3 bases for V and 1 base for J; bases not matched to a gene: 5. The CDR3 reads CASSHLGTGRTDTQYF. The CDR3 nucleotides read TGCGCCAGCAGCCATCTCGGGACAGGGCGCACAGATACGCAGTATTTT.

The CDR3 DNA is TGTGCCAGCAGCCAAGATCTTTTGCTAGAGACCCAGTACTTC. As protein: CASSQDLLLETQYF. The chain carries TRBV4-2 and TRBJ2-5; D unresolved. CDR3 length equals 14 residues. Germline values: CDR1 LGHNA, CDR2 YNFKEQ. Deletions cut 0 bases from V and 4 bases from J, with 9 bases between.

The rearrangement links TRBV7-9 to TRBJ2-5; D is undetermined. The CDR3 is 15 amino acids. V lost 2 bases and J lost 4, with 14 bases in between. Germline CDR1 SEHNR, CDR2 FQNEAQ (reference sequence). CDR3 protein: CASSLRGSIGETQYF. The CDR3 DNA follows: TGTGCCAGCAGCTTACGCGGTAGCATCGGAGAGACCCAGTACTTC.